This TCR beta chain was identified during a study of human T cells and chemical hapten exposure. This sample's time point: patch test 3, about 24 weeks after DPC sensitization. Treatment defined: therapeutic diphenylcyclopropenone sensitization with weekly scalp DPC. Each CDR3 protein is one row after TCRdb ran MiXCR on the RACE reads. The repertoire holds under 200,000 distinct CDR3 sequences, with roughly 25% as singletons. This clonotype was observed a few times. CDR3 length equals 14 residues. Germline-derived CDR1 and CDR2 are LNHNV and YYDKDF (reference sequence). V trimming: 3 bases; J trimming: 2 bases; junction bases outside the gene matches: 3.

Sequencing used whole blood, obtained in connection with sensitization to the hapten diphenylcyclopropenone (DPC). V is TRBV15 and J is TRBJ1-2; 7 bases are a match to TRBD1. The TCR was taken from a woman younger than 30 with alopecia areata. Some clones in this sample may be carry-over from other donors' samples. The CDR3 DNA sequence: TGTGCCACCAGCAGCGGGACAGCGAACTATGGCTACACCTTC. Translating it yields CATSSGTANYGYTF.